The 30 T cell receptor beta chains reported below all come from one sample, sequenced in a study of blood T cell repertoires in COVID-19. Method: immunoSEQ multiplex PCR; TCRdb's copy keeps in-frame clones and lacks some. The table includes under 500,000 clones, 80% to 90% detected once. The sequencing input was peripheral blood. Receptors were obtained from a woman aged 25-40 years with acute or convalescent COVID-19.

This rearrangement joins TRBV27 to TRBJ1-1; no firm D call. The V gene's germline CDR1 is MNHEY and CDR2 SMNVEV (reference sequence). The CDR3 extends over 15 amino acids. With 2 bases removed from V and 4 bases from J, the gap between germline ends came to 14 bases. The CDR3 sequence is CASSLEGVVGTEAFF. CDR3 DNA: TGTGCCAGCAGTTTAGAGGGAGTTGTGGGCACTGAAGCTTTCTTT.

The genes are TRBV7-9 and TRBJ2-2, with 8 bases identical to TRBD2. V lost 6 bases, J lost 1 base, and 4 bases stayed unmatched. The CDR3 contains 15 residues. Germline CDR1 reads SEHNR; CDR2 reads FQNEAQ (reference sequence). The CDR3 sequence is CASRGTSGNTGELFF. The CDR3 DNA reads TGTGCCAGCAGAGGCACTAGCGGGAACACCGGGGAGCTGTTTTTT.

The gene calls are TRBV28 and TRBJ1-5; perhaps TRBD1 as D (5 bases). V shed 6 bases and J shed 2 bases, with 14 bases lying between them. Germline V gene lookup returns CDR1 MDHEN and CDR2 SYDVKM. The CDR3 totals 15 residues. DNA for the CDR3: TGTGCCAGCAGAGACCAGGGTTGGGGCAATCAGCCCCAGCATTTT. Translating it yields CASRDQGWGNQPQHF.

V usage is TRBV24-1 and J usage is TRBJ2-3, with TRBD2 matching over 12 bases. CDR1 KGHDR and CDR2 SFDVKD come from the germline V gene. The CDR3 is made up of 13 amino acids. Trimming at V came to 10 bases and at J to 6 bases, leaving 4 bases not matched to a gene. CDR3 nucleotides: TGTGCCACAGGACTAGCGGGGTTTGATACGCAGTATTTT. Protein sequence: CATGLAGFDTQYF.

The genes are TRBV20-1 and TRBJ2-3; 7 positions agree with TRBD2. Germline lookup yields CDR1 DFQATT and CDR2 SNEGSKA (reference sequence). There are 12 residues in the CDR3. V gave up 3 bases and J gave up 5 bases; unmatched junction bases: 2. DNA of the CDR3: TGCAGTGCTAGTTTAGCGGGAGATACGCAGTATTTT. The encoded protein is CSASLAGDTQYF.

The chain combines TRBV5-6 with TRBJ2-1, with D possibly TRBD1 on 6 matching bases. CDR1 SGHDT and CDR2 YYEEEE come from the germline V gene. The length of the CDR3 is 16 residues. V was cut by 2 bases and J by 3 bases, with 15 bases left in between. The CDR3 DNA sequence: TGTGCCAGCAGCTTTAGTTTAGGGGGTCACTACAATGAGCAGTTCTTC. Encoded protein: CASSFSLGGHYNEQFF.

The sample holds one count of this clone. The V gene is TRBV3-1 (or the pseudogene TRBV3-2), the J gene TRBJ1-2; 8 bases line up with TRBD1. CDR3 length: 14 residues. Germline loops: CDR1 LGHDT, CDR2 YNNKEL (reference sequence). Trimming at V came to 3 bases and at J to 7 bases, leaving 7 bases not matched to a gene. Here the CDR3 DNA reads TGTGCCAGCAGCCACCGACAGGGGAATTTTGGCTACACCTTC. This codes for CASSHRQGNFGYTF.

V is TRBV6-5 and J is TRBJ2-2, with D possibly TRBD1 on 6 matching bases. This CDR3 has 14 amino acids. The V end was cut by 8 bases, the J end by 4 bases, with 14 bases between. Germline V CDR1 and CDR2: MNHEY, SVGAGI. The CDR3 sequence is CASFWTQGTGELFF. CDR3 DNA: TGTGCCAGCTTCTGGACACAGGGCACCGGGGAGCTGTTTTTT.

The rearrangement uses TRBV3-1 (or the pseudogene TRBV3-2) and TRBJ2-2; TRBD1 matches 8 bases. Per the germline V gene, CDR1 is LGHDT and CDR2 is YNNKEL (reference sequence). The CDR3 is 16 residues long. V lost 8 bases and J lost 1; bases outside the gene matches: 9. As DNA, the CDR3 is TGTGCCAGCCGGAACACCGGGACAGGGAACACCGGGGAGCTGTTTTTT. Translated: CASRNTGTGNTGELFF.

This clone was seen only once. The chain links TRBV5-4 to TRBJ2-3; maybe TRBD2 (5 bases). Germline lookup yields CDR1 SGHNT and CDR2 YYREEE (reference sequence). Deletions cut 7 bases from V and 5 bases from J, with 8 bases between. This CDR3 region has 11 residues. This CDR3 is CASAGGDTQYF. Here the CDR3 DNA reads TGTGCCAGCGCGGGCGGAGATACGCAGTATTTT.

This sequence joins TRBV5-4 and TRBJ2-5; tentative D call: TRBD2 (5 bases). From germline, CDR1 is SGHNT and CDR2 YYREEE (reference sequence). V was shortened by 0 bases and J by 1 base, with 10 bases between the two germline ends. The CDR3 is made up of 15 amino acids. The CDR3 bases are TGTGCCAGCAGCTTGGCGCCGGGGATCCAAGAGACCCAGTACTTC. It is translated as CASSLAPGIQETQYF.

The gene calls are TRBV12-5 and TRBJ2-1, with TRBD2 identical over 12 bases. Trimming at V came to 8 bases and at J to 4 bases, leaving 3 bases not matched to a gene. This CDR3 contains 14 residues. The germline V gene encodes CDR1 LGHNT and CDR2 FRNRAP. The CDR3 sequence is CASRLAGGYNEQFF. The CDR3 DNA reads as TGTGCTAGTAGGCTAGCGGGGGGGTACAATGAGCAGTTCTTC.

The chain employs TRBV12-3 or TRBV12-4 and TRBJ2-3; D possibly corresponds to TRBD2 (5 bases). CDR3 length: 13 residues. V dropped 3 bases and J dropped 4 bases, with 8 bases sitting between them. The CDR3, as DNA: TGTGCCAGCAGTTTTTTTAGCGCAGATACGCAGTATTTT. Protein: CASSFFSADTQYF.

This CDR3 reads CASSDPLRGGEQFF. The DNA for the CDR3 is TGTGCCAGCAGCGACCCCCTCCGGGGGGGTGAGCAGTTCTTC. The rearrangement joins TRBV6-5 to TRBJ2-1; TRBD2 agrees at 8 bases. With 6 bases clipped from V and 9 bases from J, the junction kept 10 bases outside the gene matches. Germline V gene lookup returns CDR1 MNHEY and CDR2 SVGAGI. The CDR3 sequence is 14 residues long.

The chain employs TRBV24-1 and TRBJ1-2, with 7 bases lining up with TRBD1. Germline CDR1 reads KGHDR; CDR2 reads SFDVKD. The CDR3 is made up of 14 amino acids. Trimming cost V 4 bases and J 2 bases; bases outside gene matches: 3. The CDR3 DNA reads TGTGCCACCAGTGACCCCAGGGGGAACTATGGCTACACCTTC. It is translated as CATSDPRGNYGYTF.

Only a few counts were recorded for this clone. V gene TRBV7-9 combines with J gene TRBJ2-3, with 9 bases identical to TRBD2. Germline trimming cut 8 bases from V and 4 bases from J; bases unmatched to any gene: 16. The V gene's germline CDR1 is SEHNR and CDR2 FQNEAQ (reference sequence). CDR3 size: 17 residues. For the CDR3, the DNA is TGTGCCAGCCTACCCCTCGGCCCTAGCGGGGTCGCAGATACGCAGTATTTT. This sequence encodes CASLPLGPSGVADTQYF.

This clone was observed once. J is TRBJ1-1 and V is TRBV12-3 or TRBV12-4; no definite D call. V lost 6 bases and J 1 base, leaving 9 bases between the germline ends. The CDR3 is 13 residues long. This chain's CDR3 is CASRADGNTEAFF. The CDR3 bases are TGTGCCAGCAGAGCGGACGGGAACACTGAAGCTTTCTTT.

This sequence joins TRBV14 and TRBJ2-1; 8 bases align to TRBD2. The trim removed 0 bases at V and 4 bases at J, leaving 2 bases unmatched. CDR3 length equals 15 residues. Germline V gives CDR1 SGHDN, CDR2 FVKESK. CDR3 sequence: CASSQETSAYNEQFF. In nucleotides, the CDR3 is TGTGCCAGCAGCCAAGAGACTAGCGCGTACAATGAGCAGTTCTTC.

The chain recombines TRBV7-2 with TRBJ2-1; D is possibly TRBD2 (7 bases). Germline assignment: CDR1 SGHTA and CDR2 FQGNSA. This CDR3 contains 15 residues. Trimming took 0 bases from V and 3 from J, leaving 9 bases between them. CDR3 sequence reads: CASSLAGGLYNEQFF. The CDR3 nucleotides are TGTGCCAGCAGCTTAGCGGGGGGGCTCTACAATGAGCAGTTCTTC.

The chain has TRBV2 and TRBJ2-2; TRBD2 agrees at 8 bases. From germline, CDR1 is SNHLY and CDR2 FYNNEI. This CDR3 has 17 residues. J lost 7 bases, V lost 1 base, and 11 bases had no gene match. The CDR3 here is CASSEGRGVFGSGELFF. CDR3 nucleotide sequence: TGTGCCAGCAGTGAAGGGCGGGGGGTTTTTGGCAGCGGGGAGCTGTTTTTT.

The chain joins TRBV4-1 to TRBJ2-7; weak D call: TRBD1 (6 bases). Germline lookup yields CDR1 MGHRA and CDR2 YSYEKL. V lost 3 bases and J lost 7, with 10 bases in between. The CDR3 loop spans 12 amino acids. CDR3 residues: CASSHPQGEQYF. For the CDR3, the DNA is TGCGCCAGCAGCCACCCCCAGGGGGAGCAGTACTTC.

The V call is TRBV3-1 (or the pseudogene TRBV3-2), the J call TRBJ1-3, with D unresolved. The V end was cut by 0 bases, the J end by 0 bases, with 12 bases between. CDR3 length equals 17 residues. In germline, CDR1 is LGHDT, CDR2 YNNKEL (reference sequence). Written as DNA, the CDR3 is TGTGCCAGCAGCCAAGATCGAGCCGCAATCTCTGGAAACACCATATATTTT. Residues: CASSQDRAAISGNTIYF.

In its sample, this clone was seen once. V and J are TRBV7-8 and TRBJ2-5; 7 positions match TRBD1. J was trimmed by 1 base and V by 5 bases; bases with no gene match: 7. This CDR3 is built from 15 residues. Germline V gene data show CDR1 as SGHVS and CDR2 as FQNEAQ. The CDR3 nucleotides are TGTGCCAGCAGCAAGCTAGGGGACAGCCAAGAGACCCAGTACTTC. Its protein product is CASSKLGDSQETQYF.

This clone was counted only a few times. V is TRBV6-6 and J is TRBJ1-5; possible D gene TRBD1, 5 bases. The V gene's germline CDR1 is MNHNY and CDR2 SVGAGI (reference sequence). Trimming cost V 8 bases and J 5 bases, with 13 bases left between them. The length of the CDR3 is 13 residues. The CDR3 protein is CASSGSVDQPQHF. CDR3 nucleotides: TGTGCCAGCTCAGGGTCGGTCGATCAGCCCCAGCATTTT.

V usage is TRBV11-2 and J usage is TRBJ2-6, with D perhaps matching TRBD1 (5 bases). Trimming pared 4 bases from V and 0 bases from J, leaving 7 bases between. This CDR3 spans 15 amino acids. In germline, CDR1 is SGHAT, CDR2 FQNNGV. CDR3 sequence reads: CASSSQVSGANVLTF. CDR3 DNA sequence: TGTGCCAGCAGCTCACAGGTCTCTGGGGCCAACGTCCTGACTTTC.

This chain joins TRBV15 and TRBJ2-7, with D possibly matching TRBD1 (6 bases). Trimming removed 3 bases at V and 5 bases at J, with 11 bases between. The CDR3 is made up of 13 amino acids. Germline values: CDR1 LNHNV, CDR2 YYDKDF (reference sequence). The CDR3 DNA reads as TGTGCCACCAGCAGCATAACAGGGCACGAGCAGTACTTC. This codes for CATSSITGHEQYF.

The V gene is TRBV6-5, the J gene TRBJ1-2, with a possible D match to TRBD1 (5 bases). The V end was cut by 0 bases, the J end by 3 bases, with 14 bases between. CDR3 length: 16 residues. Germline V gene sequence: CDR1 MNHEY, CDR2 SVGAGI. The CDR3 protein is CASSYSRRDGHYGYTF. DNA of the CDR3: TGTGCCAGCAGTTACTCGAGGCGGGACGGACACTATGGCTACACCTTC.

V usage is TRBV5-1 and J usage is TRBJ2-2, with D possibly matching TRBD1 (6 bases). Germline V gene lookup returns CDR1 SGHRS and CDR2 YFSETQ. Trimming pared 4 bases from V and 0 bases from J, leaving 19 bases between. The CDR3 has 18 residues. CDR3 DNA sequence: TGCGCCAGCAGCCCTACCCTGACAGGATCGACGAACACCGGGGAGCTGTTTTTT. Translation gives CASSPTLTGSTNTGELFF.

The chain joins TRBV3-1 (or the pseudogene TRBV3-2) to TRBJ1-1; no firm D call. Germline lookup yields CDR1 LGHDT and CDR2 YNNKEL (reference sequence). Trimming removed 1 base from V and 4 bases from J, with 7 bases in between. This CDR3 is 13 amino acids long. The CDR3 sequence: CASSQVGSTEAFF. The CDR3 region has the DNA TGTGCCAGCAGCCAAGTCGGGAGCACTGAAGCTTTCTTT.

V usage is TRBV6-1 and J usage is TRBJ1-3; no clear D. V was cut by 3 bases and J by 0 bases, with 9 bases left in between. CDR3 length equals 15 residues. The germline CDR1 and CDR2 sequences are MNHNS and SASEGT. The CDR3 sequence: CASSDAPSSGNTIYF. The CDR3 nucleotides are TGTGCCAGCAGTGATGCACCGAGCTCTGGAAACACCATATATTTT.